The T cell receptor (beta chain) under discussion was sequenced for a study of identical twins. Worth noting for this clonotype: No antigen is known for it.

TCRdb called the 5' RACE reads again in MiXCR, with one record for every CDR3 protein. The top ten hold approximately 1% of the sample, which has fewer than 550,000 distinct CDR3 sequences, roughly an eighth seen once. Findings of the study overall: Among out-of-frame alpha sequences shared by twins, low generation probability occurred in excess.

CDR1 is MNHEY, CDR2 SMNVEV, per germline (reference sequence). The CDR3 is 15 amino acids. Trimming left V 3 bases short and J 4 bases short, with 12 bases between. A further study also used this sample, focusing on yellow fever vaccine responses in identical twins.

The sequencing input was CD4+ T cells sorted from blood. The chain has TRBV27 and TRBJ2-2; D possibly corresponds to TRBD1 (5 bases). The origin of this receptor is a young woman in good health. CDR3 loop: CASSFLQVGTGELFF. DNA of the CDR3: TGTGCCAGCAGTTTTCTACAGGTCGGCACCGGGGAGCTGTTTTTT.